Listed here is a single TCR beta chain. Its antigen is as yet unknown. This sample was included in a study of blood T cells in healthy people across ages. Study-wide findings and caveats: When set beside aged donors, long-lived donors presented more naive CD4+ cells and higher diversity.

Per germline, CDR1 MNHNY and CDR2 SVGAGI (reference sequence). V lost 10 bases and J 7 bases, leaving 13 bases between the germline ends. The CDR3 is 12 residues long. A second roughly 7 to 11 cycle PCR used barcoded and J-beta primers. TCRdb redid the calling of the 5' RACE reads with MiXCR, one entry per CDR3 protein. Among about 1.6 million distinct CDR3 sequences listed, around 35% were seen once. The V gene is TRBV6-6, the J gene TRBJ2-2; unclear D gene. The source is a woman aged 25 to 39 in good health. Sequenced: blood. CDR3 sequence: CATTLADGELFF. In DNA form, the CDR3 reads TGTGCCACCACTTTGGCGGACGGGGAGCTGTTTTTT.